The TCR beta chain described here comes from a study of post-analysis software for immune sequencing data. Study-level findings and limits: Normalized Chao1 diversity was significantly reduced in patients versus controls. Patients showed TRBV5-6, TRBV5-1 and TRBV20-1 among four to six TRBV segments more frequent than in controls.

Unique molecular identifiers featured in each of the TCR beta cDNA libraries. TCRdb independently ran MiXCR on the PCR reads; one entry per CDR3 protein. Of 400,000 to 500,000 distinct CDR3 sequences in the sample, over 30% are singletons; the top ten hold 6% to 9%. CDR3 length: 15 amino acids. Germline lookup yields CDR1 KGHSH and CDR2 LQKENI. The V gene end was trimmed by 3 bases and the J gene end by 3 bases; junction bases not matched to a gene: 3. Comment on this clonotype: The antigen is unknown.

The sample was blood. This chain connects TRBV18 to TRBJ2-1; 9 bases fit TRBD1. The receptor's source is a girl aged 2-10 years with multiple sclerosis. Here the CDR3 DNA reads TGTGCCAGCTCACCGGGACAGGGATTCTACAATGAGCAGTTCTTC. It yields the protein CASSPGQGFYNEQFF.